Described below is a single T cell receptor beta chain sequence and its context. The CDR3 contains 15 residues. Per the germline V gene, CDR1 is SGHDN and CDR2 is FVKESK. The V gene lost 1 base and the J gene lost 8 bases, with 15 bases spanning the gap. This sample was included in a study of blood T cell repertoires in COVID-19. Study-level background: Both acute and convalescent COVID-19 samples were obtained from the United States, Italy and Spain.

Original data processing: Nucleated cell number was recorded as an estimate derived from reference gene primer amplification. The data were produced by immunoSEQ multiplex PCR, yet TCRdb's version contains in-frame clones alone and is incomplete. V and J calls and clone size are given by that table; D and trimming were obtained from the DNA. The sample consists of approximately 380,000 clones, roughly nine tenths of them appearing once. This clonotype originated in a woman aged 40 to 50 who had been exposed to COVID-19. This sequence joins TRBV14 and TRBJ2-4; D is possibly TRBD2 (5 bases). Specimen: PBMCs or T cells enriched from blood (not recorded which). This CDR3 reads CASSQGTSLLDIQYF. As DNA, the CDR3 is TGTGCCAGCAGCCAAGGTACTAGTCTTCTCGACATTCAGTACTTC.